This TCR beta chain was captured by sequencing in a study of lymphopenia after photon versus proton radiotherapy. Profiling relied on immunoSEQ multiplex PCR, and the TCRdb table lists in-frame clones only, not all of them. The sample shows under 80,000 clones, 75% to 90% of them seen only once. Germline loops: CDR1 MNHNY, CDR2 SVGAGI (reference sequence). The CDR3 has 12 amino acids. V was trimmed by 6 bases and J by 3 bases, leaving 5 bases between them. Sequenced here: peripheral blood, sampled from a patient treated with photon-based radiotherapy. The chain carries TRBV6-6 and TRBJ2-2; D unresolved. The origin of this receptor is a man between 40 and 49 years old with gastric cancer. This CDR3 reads CASRLYTGELFF. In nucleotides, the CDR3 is TGTGCCAGCAGGCTTTACACCGGGGAGCTGTTTTTT.